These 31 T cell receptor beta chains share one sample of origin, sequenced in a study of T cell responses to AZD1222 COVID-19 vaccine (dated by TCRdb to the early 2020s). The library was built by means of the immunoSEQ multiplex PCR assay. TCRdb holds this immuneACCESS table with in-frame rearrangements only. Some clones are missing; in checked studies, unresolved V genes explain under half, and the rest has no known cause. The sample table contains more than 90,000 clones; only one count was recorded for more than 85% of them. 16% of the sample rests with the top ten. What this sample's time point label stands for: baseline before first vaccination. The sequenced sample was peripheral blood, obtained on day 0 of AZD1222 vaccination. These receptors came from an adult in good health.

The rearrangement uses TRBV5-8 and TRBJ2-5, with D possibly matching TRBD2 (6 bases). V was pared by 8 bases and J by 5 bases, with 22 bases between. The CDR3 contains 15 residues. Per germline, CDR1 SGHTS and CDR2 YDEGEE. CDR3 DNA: TGTGCCAGTCGCGGGGTAAACCACGGCCCGGAGACCCAGTACTTC. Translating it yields CASRGVNHGPETQYF.

The CDR3 reads CASSLSTGLNQPQHF. The CDR3, as DNA: TGCGCCAGCAGCTTGTCCACAGGGCTGAATCAGCCCCAGCATTTT. The chain has TRBV5-1 and TRBJ1-5; D may be TRBD1 (6 bases). The CDR3 spans 15 residues. Germline CDR1 is SGHRS and CDR2 is YFSETQ. The V end was cut by 1 base, the J end by 4 bases, with 12 bases between. Drawing the rest from reference TRBV5-1 and TRBJ1-5, the complete variable domain is KAGVTQTPRYLIKTRGQQVTLSCSPISGHRSVSWYQQTPGQGLQFLFEYFSETQRNKGNFPGRFSGRQFSNSRSEMNVSTLELGDSALYLCASSLSTGLNQPQHFGDGTRLSIL.

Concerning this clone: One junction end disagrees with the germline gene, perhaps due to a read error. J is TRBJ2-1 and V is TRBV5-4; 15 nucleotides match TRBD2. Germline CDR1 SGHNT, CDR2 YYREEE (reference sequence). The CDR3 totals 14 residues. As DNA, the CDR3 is TGTGCCAGCAGCTTGGCCGGACTAGCGGGAGGGTCTGTCTTC. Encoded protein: CASSLAGLAGGSVF.

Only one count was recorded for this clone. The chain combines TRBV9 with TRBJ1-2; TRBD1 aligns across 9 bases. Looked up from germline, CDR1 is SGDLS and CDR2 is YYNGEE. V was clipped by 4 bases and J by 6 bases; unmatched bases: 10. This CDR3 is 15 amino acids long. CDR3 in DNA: TGTGCCAGCAGCACAACCTCCGGGACAGGGAATGGCTACACCTTC. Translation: CASSTTSGTGNGYTF.

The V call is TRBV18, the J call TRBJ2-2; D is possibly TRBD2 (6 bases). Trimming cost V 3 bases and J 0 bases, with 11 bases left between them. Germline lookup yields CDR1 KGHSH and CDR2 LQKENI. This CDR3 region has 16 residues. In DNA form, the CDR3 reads TGTGCCAGCTCACCCCCGGGACTGGCGAACACCGGGGAGCTGTTTTTT. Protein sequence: CASSPPGLANTGELFF.

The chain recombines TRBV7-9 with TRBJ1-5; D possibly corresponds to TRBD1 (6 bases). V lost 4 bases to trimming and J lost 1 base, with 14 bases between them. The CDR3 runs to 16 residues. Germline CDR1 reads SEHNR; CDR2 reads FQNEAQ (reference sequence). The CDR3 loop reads CASSSTGLGSNQPQHF. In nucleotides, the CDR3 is TGTGCCAGCAGCTCTACAGGGTTAGGCAGCAATCAGCCCCAGCATTTT.

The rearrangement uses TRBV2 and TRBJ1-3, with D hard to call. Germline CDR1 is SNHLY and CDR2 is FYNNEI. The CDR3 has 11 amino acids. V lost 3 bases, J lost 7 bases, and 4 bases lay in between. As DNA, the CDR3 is TGTGCCAGCAGTGAGATTAACACCATATATTTT. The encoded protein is CASSEINTIYF.

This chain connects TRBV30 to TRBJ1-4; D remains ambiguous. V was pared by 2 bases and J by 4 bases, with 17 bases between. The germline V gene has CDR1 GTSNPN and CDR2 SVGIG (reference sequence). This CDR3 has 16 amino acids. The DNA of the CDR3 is TGTGCCTGGAGTCCTAGCTGGGTAGGGAATAATGAAAAACTGTTTTTT. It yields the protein CAWSPSWVGNNEKLFF. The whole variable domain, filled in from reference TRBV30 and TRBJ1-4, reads SQTIHQWPATLVQPVGSPLSLECTVEGTSNPNLYWYRQAAGRGLQLLFYSVGIGQISSEVPQNLSASRPQDRQFILSSKKLLLSDSGFYLCAWSPSWVGNNEKLFFGSGTQLSVL.

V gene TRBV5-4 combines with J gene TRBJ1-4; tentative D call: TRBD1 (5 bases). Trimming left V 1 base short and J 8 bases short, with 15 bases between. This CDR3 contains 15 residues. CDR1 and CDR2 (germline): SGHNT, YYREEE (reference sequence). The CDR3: CASSLSGPTREKLFF. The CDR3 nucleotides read TGTGCCAGCAGCTTGTCAGGGCCTACTCGGGAAAAACTGTTTTTT.

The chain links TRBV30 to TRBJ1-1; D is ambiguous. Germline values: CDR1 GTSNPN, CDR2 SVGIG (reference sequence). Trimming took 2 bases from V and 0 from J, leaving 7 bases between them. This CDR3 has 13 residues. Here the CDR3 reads CAWSWQMNTEAFF. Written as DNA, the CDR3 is TGTGCCTGGAGTTGGCAAATGAACACTGAAGCTTTCTTT.

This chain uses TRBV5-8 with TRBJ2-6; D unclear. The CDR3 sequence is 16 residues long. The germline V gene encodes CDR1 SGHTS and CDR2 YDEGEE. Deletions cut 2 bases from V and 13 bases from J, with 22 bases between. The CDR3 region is CASSFATRWGNAVLTF. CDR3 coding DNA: TGTGCCAGCAGCTTTGCAACGAGGTGGGGAAACGCAGTCCTGACTTTC.

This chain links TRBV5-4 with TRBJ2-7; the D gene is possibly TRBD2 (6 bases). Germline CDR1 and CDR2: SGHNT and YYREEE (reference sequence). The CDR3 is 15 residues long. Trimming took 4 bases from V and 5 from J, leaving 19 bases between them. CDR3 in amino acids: CASSRQLGGTDEQYF. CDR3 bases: TGTGCCAGCAGCCGACAGCTGGGGGGTACCGACGAGCAGTACTTC. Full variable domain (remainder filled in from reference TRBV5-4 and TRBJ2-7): ETGVTQSPTHLIKTRGQQVTLRCSSQSGHNTVSWYQQALGQGPQFIFQYYREEENGRGNFPPRFSGLQFPNYSSELNVNALELDDSALYLCASSRQLGGTDEQYFGPGTRLTVT.

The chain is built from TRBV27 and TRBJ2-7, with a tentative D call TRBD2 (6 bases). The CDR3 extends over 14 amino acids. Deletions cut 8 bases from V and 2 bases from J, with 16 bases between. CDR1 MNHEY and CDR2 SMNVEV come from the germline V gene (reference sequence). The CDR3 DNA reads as TGTGCCAGCTCTTTAGTCGCGGGAACCTACGAGCAGTACTTC. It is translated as CASSLVAGTYEQYF.

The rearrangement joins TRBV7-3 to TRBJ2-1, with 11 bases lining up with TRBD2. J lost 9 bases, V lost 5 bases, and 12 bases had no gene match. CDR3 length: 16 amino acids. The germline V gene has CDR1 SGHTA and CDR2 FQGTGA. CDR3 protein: CASSPSGTSGAIEQFF. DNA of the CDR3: TGTGCCAGCAGCCCTAGCGGGACTAGCGGTGCAATTGAGCAGTTCTTC.

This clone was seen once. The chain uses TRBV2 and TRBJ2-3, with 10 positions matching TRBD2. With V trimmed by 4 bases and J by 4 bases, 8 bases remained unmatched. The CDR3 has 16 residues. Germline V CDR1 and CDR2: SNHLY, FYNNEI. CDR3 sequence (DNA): TGTGCCAGCAGTGTGAGGCTAGCGGGAGTTGCAGATACGCAGTATTTT. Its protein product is CASSVRLAGVADTQYF.

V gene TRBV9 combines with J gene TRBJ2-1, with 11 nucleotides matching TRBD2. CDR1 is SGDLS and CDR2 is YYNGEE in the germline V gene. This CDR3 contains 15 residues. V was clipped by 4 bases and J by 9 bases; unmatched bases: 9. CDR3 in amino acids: CASSLRLAGMGEQFF. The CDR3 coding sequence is TGTGCCAGCAGCCTCCGACTAGCGGGGATGGGTGAGCAGTTCTTC.

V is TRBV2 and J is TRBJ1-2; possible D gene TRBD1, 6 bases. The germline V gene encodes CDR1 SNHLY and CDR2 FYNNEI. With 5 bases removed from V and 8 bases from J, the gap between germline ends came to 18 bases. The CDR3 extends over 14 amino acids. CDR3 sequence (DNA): TGTGCCAGCAGTATTCGACAGGCCGAAGGGGGCTACACCTTC. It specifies CASSIRQAEGGYTF.

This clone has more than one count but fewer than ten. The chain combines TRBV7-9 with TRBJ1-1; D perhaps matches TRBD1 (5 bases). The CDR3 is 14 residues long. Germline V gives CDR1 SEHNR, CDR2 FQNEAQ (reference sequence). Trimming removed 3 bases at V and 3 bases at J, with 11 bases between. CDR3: CASSFVSGYTEAFF. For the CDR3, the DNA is TGTGCCAGCAGCTTCGTCTCAGGGTACACTGAAGCTTTCTTT.

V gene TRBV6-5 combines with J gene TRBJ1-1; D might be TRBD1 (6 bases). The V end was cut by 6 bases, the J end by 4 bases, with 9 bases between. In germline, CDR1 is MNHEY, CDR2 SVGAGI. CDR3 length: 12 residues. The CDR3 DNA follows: TGTGCCAGCAGCACAGGGATCACTGAAGCTTTCTTT. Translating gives CASSTGITEAFF.

The DNA for the CDR3 is TGTGCCAGCAGGGAAGGGACAGGGGGCTTCTATGGCTACACCTTC. This sequence encodes CASREGTGGFYGYTF. The chain recombines TRBV28 with TRBJ1-2, with TRBD1 matching 12 bases. Germline-derived CDR1 and CDR2 are MDHEN and SYDVKM. V gave up 6 bases and J gave up 4 bases; unmatched junction bases: 6. CDR3 length: 15 amino acids.

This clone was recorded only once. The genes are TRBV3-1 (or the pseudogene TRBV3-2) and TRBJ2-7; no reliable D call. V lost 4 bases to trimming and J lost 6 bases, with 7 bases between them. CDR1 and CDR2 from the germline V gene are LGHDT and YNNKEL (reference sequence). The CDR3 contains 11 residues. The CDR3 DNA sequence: TGTGCCAGCAGCCTCTCCAGCGAGCAGTACTTC. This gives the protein CASSLSSEQYF.

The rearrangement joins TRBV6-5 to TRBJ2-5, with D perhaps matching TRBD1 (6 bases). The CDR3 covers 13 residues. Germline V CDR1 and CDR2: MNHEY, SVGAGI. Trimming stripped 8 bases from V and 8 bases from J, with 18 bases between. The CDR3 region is CASYMGAGDTQYF. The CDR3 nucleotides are TGTGCCAGCTATATGGGGGCAGGGGACACCCAGTACTTC.

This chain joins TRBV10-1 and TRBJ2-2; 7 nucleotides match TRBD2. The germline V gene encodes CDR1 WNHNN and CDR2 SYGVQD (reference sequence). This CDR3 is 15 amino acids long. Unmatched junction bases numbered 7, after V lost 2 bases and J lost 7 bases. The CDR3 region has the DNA TGCGCCAGCAGTGAGGGCGGGAGCGGCGGCGGGGAGCTGTTTTTT. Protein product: CASSEGGSGGGELFF.

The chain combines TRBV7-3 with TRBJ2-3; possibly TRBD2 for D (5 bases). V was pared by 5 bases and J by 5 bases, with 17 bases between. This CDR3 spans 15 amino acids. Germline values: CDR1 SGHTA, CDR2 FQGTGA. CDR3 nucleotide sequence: TGTGCCAGCAGCCAAATAGGGAGTGGCAGAGATACGCAGTATTTT. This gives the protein CASSQIGSGRDTQYF.

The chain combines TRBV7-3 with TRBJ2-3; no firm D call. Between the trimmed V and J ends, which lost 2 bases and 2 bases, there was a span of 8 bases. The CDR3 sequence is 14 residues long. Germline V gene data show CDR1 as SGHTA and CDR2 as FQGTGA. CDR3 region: CASSLRTNTDTQYF. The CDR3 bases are TGTGCCAGCAGCTTACGGACGAACACAGATACGCAGTATTTT.

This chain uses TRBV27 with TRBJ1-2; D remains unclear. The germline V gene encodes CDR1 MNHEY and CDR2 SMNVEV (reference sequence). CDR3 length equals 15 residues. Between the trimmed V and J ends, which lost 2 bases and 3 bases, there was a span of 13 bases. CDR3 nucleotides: TGTGCCAGCAGTTTAGATGTCTTCGGTGACTATGGCTACACCTTC. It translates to CASSLDVFGDYGYTF.

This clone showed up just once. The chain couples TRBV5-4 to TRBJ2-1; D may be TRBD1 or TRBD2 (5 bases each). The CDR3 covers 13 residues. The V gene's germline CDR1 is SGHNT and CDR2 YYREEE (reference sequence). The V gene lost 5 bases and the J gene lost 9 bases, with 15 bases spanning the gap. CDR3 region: CASSLRGAGEQFF. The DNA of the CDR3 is TGTGCCAGCAGTCTCCGAGGGGCCGGTGAGCAGTTCTTC. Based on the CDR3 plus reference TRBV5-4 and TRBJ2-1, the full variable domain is ETGVTQSPTHLIKTRGQQVTLRCSSQSGHNTVSWYQQALGQGPQFIFQYYREEENGRGNFPPRFSGLQFPNYSSELNVNALELDDSALYLCASSLRGAGEQFFGPGTRLTVL.

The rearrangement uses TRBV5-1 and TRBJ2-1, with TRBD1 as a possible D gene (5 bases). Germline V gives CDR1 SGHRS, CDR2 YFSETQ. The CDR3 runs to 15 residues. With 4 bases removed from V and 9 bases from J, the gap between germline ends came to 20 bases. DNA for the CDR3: TGCGCCAGCAGCCCCGATGGCCCAATTAGGGGTGAGCAGTTCTTC. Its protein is CASSPDGPIRGEQFF. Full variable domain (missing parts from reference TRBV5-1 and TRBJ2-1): KAGVTQTPRYLIKTRGQQVTLSCSPISGHRSVSWYQQTPGQGLQFLFEYFSETQRNKGNFPGRFSGRQFSNSRSEMNVSTLELGDSALYLCASSPDGPIRGEQFFGPGTRLTVL.

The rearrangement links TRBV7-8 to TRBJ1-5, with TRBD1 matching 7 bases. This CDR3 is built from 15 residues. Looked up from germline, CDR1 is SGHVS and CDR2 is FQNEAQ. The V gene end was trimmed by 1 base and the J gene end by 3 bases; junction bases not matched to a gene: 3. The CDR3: CASSLGTGSNQPQHF. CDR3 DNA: TGTGCCAGCAGCTTAGGGACAGGATCCAATCAGCCCCAGCATTTT.

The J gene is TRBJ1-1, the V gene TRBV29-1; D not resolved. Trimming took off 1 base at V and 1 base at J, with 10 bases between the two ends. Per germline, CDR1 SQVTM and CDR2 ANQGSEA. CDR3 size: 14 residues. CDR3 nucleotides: TGCAGCGTTGAAGTTTCCACGGGGAACACTGAAGCTTTCTTT. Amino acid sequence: CSVEVSTGNTEAFF.

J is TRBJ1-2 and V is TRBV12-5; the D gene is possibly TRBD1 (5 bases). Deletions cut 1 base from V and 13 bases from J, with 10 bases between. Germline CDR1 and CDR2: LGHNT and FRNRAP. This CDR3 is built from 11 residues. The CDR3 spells CASGLAGGVTF. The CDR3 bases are TGTGCTAGTGGTTTGGCCGGAGGGGTCACCTTC.